This T cell receptor beta chain was obtained from a study of T cell responses to AZD1222 COVID-19 vaccine. Points from the study as a whole: Spike regions recognized by vaccine-associated CD4 TCRs spanned the protein, led by 160-218 and 743-854.

The repertoire was sequenced with immunoSEQ multiplex PCR; TCRdb's copy has only in-frame clones and lacks some. The repertoire holds roughly 100,000 clones, with 86% as singletons. This CDR3 region has 14 residues. Germline loops: CDR1 ENHRY, CDR2 SYGVKD. Trimming pared 0 bases from V and 6 bases from J, leaving 9 bases between. Concerning this clone itself: The antigen is undetermined.

The gene calls are TRBV10-3 and TRBJ2-1; D gene uncertain. Sequencing was performed on peripheral blood, taken 28 days after the second dose of the MenACWY control vaccine. This sequence originates from an adult who received the MenACWY meningococcal vaccine as a control. This CDR3 reads CAISESKQFNEQFF. DNA of the CDR3: TGTGCCATCAGTGAGTCGAAACAGTTCAATGAGCAGTTCTTC.